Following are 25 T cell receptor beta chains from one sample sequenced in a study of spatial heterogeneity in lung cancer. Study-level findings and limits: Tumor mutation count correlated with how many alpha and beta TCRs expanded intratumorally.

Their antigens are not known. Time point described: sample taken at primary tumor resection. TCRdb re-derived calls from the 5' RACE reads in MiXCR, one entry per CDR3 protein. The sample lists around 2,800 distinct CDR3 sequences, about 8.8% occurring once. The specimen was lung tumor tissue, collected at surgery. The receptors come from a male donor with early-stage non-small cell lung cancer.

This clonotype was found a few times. Here the CDR3 reads CSARQSSGAGVLSYEQYF. The CDR3 coding sequence is TGCAGTGCTAGGCAAAGTTCTGGAGCGGGGGTGCTCTCCTACGAGCAGTACTTC. V usage is TRBV20-1 and J usage is TRBJ2-7; 8 positions agree with TRBD2. Germline CDR1 is DFQATT and CDR2 is SNEGSKA (reference sequence). The V gene end was trimmed by 3 bases and the J gene end by 0 bases; junction bases not matched to a gene: 16. The CDR3 totals 18 residues.

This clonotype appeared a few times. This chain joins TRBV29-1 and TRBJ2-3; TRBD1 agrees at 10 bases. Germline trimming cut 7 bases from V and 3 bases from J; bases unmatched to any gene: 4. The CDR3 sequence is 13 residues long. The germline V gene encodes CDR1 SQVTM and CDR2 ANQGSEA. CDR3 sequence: CSGGQGTTDTQYF. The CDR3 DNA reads TGCAGCGGGGGACAGGGGACGACAGATACGCAGTATTTT.

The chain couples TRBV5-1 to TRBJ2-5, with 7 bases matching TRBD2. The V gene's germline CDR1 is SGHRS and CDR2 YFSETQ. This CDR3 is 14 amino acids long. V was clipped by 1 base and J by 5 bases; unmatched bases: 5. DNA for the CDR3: TGCGCCAGCAGCTTGACACTAGCGAAGGAGACCCAGTACTTC. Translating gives CASSLTLAKETQYF.

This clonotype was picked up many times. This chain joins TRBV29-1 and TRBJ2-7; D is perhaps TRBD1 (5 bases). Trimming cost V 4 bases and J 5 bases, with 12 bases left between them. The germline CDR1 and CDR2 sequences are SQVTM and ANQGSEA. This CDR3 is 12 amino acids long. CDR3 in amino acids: CSVGDSVDEQYF. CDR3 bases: TGCAGCGTTGGTGACAGCGTGGACGAGCAGTACTTC.

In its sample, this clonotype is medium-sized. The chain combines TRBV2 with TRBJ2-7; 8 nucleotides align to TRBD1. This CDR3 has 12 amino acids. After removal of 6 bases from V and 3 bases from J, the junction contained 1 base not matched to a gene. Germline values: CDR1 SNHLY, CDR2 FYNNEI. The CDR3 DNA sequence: TGTGCCAGCAGCGGGACAGGCTACGAGCAGTACTTC. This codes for CASSGTGYEQYF.

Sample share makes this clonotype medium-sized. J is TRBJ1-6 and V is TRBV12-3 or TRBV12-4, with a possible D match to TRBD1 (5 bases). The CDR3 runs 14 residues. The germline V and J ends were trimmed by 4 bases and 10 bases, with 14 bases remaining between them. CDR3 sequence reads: CASSSGPRRSPLHF. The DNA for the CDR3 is TGTGCCAGCAGTTCGGGACCGCGAAGGTCACCCCTCCACTTT.

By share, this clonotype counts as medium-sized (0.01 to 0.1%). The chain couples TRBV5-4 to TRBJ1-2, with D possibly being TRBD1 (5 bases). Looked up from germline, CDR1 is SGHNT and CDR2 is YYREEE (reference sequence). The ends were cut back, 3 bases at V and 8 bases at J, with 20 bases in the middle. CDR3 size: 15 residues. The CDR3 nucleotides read TGTGCCAGCAGCTCCCTCGCAGTTAGGGGTCGGGGCTACACCTTC. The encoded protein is CASSSLAVRGRGYTF.

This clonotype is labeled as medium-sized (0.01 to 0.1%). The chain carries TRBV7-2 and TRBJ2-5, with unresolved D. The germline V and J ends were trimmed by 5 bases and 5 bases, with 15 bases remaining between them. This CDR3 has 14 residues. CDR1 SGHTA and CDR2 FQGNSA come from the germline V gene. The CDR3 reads CASSPTQSHETQYF. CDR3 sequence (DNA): TGTGCCAGCAGCCCGACACAATCCCACGAGACCCAGTACTTC.

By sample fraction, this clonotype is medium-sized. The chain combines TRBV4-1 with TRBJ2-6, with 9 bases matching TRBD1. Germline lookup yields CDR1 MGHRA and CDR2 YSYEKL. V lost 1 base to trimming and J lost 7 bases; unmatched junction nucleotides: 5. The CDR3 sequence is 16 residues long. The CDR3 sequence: CASSQAGTGIANVLTF. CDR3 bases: TGCGCCAGCAGCCAAGCCGGGACAGGGATCGCCAACGTCCTGACTTTC.

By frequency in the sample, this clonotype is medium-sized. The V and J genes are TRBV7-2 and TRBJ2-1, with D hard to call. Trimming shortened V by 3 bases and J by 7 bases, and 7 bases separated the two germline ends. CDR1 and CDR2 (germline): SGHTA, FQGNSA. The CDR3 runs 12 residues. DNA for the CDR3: TGTGCCAGCAGCTTCGCAGGAAATGAGCAGTTCTTC. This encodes CASSFAGNEQFF.

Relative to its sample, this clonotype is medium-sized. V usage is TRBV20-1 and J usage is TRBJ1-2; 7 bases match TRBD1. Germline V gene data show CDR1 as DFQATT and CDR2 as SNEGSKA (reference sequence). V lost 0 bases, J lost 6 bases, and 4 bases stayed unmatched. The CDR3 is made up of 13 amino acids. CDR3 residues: CSARDQGTDGYTF. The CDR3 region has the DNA TGCAGTGCTAGAGATCAGGGGACAGATGGCTACACCTTC.

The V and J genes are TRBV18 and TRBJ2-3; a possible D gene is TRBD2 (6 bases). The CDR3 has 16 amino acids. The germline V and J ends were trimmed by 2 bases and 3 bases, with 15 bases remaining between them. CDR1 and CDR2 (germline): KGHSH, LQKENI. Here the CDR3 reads CASSPSTSAGTDTQYF. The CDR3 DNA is TGTGCCAGCTCACCATCCACGAGTGCGGGAACAGATACGCAGTATTTT.

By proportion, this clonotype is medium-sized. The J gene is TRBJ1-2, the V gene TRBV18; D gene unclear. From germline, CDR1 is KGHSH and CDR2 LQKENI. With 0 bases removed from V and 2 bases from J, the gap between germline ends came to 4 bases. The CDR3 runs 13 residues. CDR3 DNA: TGTGCCAGCTCACCACCGGGGAACTATGGCTACACCTTC. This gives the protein CASSPPGNYGYTF.

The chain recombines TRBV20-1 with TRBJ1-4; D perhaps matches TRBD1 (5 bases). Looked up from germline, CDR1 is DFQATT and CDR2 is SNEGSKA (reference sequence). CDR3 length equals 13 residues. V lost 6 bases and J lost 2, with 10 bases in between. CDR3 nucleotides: TGCAGTGCCCCAGGGTTTACTAATGAAAAACTGTTTTTT. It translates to CSAPGFTNEKLFF.

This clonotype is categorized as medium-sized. The CDR3 coding sequence is TGTGCCAGCCCTCCCCCGGACAGGGGGTGCAATCAGCCCCAGCATTTT. This codes for CASPPPDRGCNQPQHF. The chain is built from TRBV6-5 and TRBJ1-5, with 10 bases fitting TRBD1. This CDR3 spans 16 amino acids. Germline CDR1 reads MNHEY; CDR2 reads SVGAGI. V lost 8 bases, J lost 2 bases, and 9 bases stayed unmatched.

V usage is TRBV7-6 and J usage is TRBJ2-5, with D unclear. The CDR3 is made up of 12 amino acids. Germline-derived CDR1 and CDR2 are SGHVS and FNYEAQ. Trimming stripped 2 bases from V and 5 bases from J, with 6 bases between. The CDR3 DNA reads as TGTGCCAGCAGCTTATACAAGGAGACCCAGTACTTC. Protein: CASSLYKETQYF.

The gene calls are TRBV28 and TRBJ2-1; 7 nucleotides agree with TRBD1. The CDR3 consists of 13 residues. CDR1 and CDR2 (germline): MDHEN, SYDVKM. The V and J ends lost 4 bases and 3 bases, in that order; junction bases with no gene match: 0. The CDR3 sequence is CASSWDSYNEQFF. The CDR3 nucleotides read TGTGCCAGCAGTTGGGACAGCTACAATGAGCAGTTCTTC.

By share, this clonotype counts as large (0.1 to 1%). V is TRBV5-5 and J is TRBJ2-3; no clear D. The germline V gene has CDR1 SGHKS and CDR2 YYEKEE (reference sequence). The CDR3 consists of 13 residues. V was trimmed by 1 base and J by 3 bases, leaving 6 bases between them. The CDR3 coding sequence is TGTGCCAGCAGCTTGTACAGAACAGATACGCAGTATTTT. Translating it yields CASSLYRTDTQYF.

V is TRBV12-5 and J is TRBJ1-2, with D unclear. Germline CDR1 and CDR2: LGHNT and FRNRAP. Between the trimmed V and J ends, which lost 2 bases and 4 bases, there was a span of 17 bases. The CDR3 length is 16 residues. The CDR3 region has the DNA TGTGCTAGTGGTTTGAACCCGATAGGGAGCGGCTATGGCTACACCTTC. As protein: CASGLNPIGSGYGYTF.

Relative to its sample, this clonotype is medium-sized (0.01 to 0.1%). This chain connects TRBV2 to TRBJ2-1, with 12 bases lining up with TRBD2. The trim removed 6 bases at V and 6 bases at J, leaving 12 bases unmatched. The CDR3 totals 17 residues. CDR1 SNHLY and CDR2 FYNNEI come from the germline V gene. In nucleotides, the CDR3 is TGTGCCAGCAGGGGACCTCGACTAGCGGGAGATTCCAATGAGCAGTTCTTC. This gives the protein CASRGPRLAGDSNEQFF.

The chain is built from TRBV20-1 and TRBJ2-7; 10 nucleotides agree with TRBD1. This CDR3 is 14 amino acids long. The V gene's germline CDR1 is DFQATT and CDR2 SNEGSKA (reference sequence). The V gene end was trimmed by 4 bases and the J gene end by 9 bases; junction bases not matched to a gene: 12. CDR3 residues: CSAKPPGQGSGQYF. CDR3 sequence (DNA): TGCAGTGCTAAACCGCCGGGACAGGGGTCAGGGCAGTACTTC.

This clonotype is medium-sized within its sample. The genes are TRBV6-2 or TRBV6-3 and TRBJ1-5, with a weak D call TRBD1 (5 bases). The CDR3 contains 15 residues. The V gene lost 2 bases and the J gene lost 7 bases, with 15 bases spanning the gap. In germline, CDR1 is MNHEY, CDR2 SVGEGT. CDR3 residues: CASSYLRREEQPQHF. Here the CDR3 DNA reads TGTGCCAGCAGTTACCTACGCAGGGAAGAGCAGCCCCAGCATTTT.

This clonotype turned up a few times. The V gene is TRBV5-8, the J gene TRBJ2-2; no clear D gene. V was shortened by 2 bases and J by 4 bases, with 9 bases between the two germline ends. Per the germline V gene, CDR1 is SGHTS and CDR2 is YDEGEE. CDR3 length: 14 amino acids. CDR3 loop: CASSLGQATGELFF. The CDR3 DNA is TGTGCCAGCAGCTTAGGGCAAGCCACCGGGGAGCTGTTTTTT.

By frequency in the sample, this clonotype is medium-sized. As DNA, the CDR3 is TGTGCCAGCAGCCTTGACTTAGGCCAGCCCCAGCATTTT. Protein: CASSLDLGQPQHF. This chain joins TRBV7-8 and TRBJ1-5; D unclear. The V and J ends lost 5 bases and 7 bases respectively, with 12 bases between them. Germline CDR1 reads SGHVS; CDR2 reads FQNEAQ. The CDR3 sequence is 13 residues long.

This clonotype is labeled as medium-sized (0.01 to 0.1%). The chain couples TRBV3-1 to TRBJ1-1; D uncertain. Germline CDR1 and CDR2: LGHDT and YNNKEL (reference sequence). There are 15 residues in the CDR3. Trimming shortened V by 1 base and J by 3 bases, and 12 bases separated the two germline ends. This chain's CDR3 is CASSQGLGQHTEAFF. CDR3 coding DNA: TGTGCCAGCAGCCAAGGTCTAGGGCAGCACACTGAAGCTTTCTTT.